This TCR beta chain was captured in a study of OX40 agonist ivuxolimab in advanced cancers. As for the study more broadly: Ivuxolimab, which targeted the costimulatory receptor OX40 (CD134), was an agonistic, fully human IgG2 monoclonal antibody. Intravenous ivuxolimab was administered to patients every 2 weeks at six dose levels: 0.01, 0.1, 0.3, 1.5, 3 and 10 mg/kg. Of the roughly 52 patients in dose escalation, 19 had hepatocellular carcinoma, some 15 had melanoma, 9 had renal cell carcinoma and 9 had head and neck cancer. The dose-escalation cohort was almost 85% male with a mean age of about 54 years, ranging from roughly 23 to 79. Patients were allowed to have had prior anti-PD-1, anti-PD-L1 or anti-CTLA-4 therapy, and approximately 43% of the dose-escalation patients had previously received checkpoint inhibitors. Partial responses occurred in three dose-escalation patients, of whom one had hepatocellular carcinoma and two had cutaneous melanoma. The point of sequencing TCRbeta in the periphery was to test whether ivuxolimab changed TCR sequence diversity and drove clonal T-cell expansion. The paper reports the monotherapy dose-escalation portion (N ≈ 50 patients) of the phase I ivuxolimab trial.

Genomic DNA was extracted from sorted cells for sequencing of the TCRbeta CDR3 region. The immunoSEQ Assay was used for sequencing of TCRbeta CDR3 regions. TCRdb stores this immuneACCESS table with in-frame sequences only. Part of the clones is absent; in the studies checked, under half of the shortfall reflects unresolved V genes, and no reason is known for the rest. Present in this sample are 90,000 to 100,000 clones, about 90% of which were seen just once. The ten top clones hold around 0.16% of the sample. The study at large found these results: The antigen specificity of the clonally expanded peripheral T cells was not determined. On average, CD8+ T cells showed more expanded clones than CD4+ T cells after ivuxolimab. Low levels of normalized T-cell clonal expansion were also shown by some nonresponding patients. In partial responders in the 0.1-3.0 mg/kg groups, normalized peripheral clonal expansion was found to be among the lowest, especially among CD8+ T cells. At doses of 0.1 to 3.0 mg/kg, clonal expansion of both CD4+ and CD8+ T cells in blood was seen between baseline and week 6.

Of note for this clone: Its antigen target is currently unknown. No base qualities exist here, and no much larger clone lies one base off it.

Patients with a history of autoimmune disease or receiving systemic immunosuppression were excluded from the trial. Peripheral blood for TCR sequencing was collected from all dose cohorts at baseline, on cycle 4 day 1, and on cycle 7 day 1. The samples were drawn from a first-in-human, open-label, multicenter phase I dose-escalation trial of ivuxolimab. Adults with locally advanced or metastatic head and neck squamous cell, hepatocellular, melanoma or renal cell carcinoma were enrolled in the trial. Before TCR sequencing, CD4+ T cells and CD8+ T cells were sorted from peripheral blood as separate populations. The sample was CD4+ or CD8+ T cells sorted from blood, taken in a trial of the OX40 agonist ivuxolimab. This clonotype originated in an adult with an advanced solid tumor such as melanoma, head and neck, liver or kidney cancer.

The sequenced DNA is TGTGCCAGCTTTGGGAACACTGAAGCTTTCTTT. Its protein product is CASFGNTEAFF. The chain links TRBV19 with TRBJ1-1, with the D segment identity uncertain. The V end loses 9 bases and the J end loses 1 base, and a stretch of 6 bases separates them. Taken from the germline V gene (reference sequence), the CDR1 and CDR2 loops are LNHDA and SQIVND. The CDR3 contains 11 residues, cysteine and phenylalanine counted. Kept here is only the CDR3 DNA, which spans 33 bases and is read in frame from base 1. Outside the CDR3, residues come from the reference TRBV19 and TRBJ1-1 proteins, so the full variable domain is: DGGITQSPKYLFRKEGQNVTLSCEQNLNHDAMYWYRQDPGQGLRLIYYSQIVNDFQKGDIAEGYSVSREKKESFPLTVTSAQKNPTAFYLCASFGNTEAFFGQGTRLTVV.